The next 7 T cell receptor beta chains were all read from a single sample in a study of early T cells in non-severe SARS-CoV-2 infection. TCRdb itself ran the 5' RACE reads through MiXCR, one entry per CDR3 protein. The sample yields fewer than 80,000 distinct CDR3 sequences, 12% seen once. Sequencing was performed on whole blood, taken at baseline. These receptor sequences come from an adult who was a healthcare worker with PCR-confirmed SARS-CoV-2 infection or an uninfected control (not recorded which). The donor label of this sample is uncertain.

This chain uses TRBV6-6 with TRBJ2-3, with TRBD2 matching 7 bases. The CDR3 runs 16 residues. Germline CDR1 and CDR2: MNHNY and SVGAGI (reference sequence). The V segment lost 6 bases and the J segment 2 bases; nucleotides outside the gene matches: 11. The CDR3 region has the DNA TGTGCCAGCAGCCCCGACGCGGGGGACTTCACAGATACGCAGTATTTT. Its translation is CASSPDAGDFTDTQYF.

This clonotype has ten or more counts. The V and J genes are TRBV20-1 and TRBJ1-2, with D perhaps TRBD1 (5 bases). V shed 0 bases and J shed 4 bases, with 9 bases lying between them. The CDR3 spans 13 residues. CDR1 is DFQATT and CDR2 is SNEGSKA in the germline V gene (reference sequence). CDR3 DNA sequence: TGCAGTGCTAGAGATATTGACAGCTATGGCTACACCTTC. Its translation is CSARDIDSYGYTF.

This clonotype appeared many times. CDR3 amino acids: CSARDPRTKNIQYF. The CDR3 region has the DNA TGCAGTGCTAGAGATCCTAGGACGAAAAACATTCAGTACTTC. The chain employs TRBV20-1 and TRBJ2-4; D unclear. Per the germline V gene, CDR1 is DFQATT and CDR2 is SNEGSKA (reference sequence). This CDR3 region has 14 residues. The V and J ends lost 0 bases and 4 bases respectively, with 10 bases between them.

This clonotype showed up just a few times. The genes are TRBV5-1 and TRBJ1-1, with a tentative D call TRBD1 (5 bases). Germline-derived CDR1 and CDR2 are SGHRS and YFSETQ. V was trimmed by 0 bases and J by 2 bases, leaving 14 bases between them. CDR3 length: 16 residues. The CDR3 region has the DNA TGCGCCAGCAGCTTGGCCGGGGGAACAGTTAACACTGAAGCTTTCTTT. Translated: CASSLAGGTVNTEAFF.

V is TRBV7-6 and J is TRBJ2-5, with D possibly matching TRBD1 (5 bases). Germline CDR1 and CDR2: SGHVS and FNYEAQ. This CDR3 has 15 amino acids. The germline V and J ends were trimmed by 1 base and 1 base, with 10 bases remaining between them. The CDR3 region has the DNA TGTGCCAGCAGCTTAGGGTCAGGGATCCAAGAGACCCAGTACTTC. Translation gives CASSLGSGIQETQYF.

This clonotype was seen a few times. The DNA for the CDR3 is TGTGCCAGCAGCCCCCGACTGGGAGCGGCTGGGGCCAACGTCCTGACTTTC. It specifies CASSPRLGAAGANVLTF. The V gene is TRBV7-3, the J gene TRBJ2-6; possible D gene TRBD2, 5 bases. Between the trimmed V and J ends, which lost 5 bases and 2 bases, there was a span of 16 bases. The CDR3 length is 17 residues. Germline V gives CDR1 SGHTA, CDR2 FQGTGA.

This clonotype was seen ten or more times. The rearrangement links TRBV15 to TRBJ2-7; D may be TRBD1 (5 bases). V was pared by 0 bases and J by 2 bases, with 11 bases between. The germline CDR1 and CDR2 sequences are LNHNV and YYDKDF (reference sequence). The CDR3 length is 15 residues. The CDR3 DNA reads TGTGCCACCAGCAGAGATCAGGGCACTACCTACGAGCAGTACGTC. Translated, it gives CATSRDQGTTYEQYV.